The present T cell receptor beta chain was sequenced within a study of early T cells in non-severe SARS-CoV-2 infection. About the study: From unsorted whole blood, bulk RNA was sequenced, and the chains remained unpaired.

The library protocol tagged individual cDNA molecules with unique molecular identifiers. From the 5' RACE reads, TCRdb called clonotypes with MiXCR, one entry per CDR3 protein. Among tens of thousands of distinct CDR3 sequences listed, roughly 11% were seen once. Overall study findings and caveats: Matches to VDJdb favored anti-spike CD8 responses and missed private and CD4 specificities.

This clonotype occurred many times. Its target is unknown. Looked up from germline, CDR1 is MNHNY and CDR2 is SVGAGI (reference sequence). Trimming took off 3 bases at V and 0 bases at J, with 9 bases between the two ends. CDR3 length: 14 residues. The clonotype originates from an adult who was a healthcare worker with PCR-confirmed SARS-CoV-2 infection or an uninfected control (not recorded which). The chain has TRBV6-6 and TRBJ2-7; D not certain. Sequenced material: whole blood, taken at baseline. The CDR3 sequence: CASSYSRTSYEQYF. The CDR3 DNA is TGTGCCAGCAGTTATTCCAGGACCTCCTACGAGCAGTACTTC.